The table lists the clone carrying this TCR beta chain with a few counts. Its antigen is currently unknown. The sample comes from a study of beta chain features in type 1 diabetes. Post-sort purity exceeded 98% for all sorted populations. Germline V gene lookup returns CDR1 ENHRY and CDR2 SYGVKD. The V and J ends lost 5 bases and 3 bases, in that order; junction bases with no gene match: 5. The CDR3 is 14 amino acids. The investigators reverse transcribed all of the isolated RNA, so they sequenced expressed TCRB transcripts. Clones were sequenced by immunoSEQ multiplex PCR, and TCRdb holds only the in-frame ones, with some missing. The sample yields under 300,000 clones, roughly 17% seen once. Study-level findings and limits: cDNA-based reads could over-represent cells with high TCR expression. HLA effects on TCRB rearrangement stayed unresolved here. TCRB CDR3 length was moderately but significantly reduced in all four CD4+ subsets of Type 1 diabetes patients.

The specimen sequenced was naive CD4+ T cells from blood. This TCR was sampled from a man younger than 40 with type 1 diabetes. The chain links TRBV10-3 to TRBJ2-7, with 9 bases aligning to TRBD1. The CDR3 spells CAISPGTGNYEQYF. The CDR3 nucleotides read TGTGCCATCAGTCCGGGGACAGGGAACTACGAGCAGTACTTC.